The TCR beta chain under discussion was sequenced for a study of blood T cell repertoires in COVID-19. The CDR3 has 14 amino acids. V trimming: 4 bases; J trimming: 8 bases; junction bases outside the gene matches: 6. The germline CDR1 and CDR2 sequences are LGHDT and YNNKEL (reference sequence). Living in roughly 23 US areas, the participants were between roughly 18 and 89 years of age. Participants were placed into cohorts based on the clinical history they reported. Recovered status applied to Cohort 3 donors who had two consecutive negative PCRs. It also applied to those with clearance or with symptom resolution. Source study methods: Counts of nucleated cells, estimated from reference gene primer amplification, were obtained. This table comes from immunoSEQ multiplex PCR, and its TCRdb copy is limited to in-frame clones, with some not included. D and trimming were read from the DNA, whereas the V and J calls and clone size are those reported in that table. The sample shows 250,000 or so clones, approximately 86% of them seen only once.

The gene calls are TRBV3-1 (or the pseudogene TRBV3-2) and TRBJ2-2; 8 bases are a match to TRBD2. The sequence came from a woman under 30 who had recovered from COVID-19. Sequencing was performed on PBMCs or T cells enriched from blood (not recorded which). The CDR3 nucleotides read TGTGCCAGCAGCCCACAAGCGGGAGCAGGGGAGCTGTTTTTT. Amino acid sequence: CASSPQAGAGELFF.